The 21 T cell receptor beta chains below come from one sample, sequenced in a study of T-cell reconstitution after alpha-beta-depleted transplantation in children. Unique molecular identifiers tagged the TCRbeta library. MiXCR was run by TCRdb on the PCR reads, yielding one entry per CDR3 protein. The sample lists 610,000 or so distinct CDR3 sequences, over 25% occurring once. The sample consisted of PBMCs, taken before TCRalphabeta/CD19-depleted stem cell transplant. These receptors all come from a boy under two years old with Wiskott-Aldrich syndrome, due to receive a stem cell transplant.

In this sample, this clonotype turned up a few times. The rearrangement links TRBV29-1 to TRBJ1-1; D may be TRBD1 (5 bases). V lost 2 bases and J lost 1, with 8 bases in between. This CDR3 contains 13 residues. Germline CDR1 SQVTM, CDR2 ANQGSEA. CDR3 region: CSVETQGNTEAFF. In nucleotides, the CDR3 is TGCAGCGTTGAAACCCAGGGGAACACTGAAGCTTTCTTT.

This clonotype was counted a few times. Written as DNA, the CDR3 is TGTGCCAGCAGCTTAAACATGGCAGATACGCAGTATTTT. Its translation is CASSLNMADTQYF. The chain combines TRBV7-2 with TRBJ2-3; D is uncertain. The V and J ends lost 2 bases and 4 bases respectively, with 7 bases between them. The germline V gene has CDR1 SGHTA and CDR2 FQGNSA. This CDR3 spans 13 amino acids.

V gene TRBV3-1 combines with J gene TRBJ2-7; no reliable D call. In germline, CDR1 is LGHDT, CDR2 YNNKEL (reference sequence). This CDR3 has 17 residues. Trimming took 1 base from V and 1 from J, leaving 17 bases between them. This CDR3 reads CASSQGVPSTISYEQYF. The CDR3 DNA sequence: TGTGCCAGCAGCCAAGGAGTCCCGTCGACCATATCCTACGAGCAGTACTTC.

The chain is built from TRBV12-3 or TRBV12-4 and TRBJ1-2, with D maybe TRBD1 (5 bases). The CDR3 is 15 residues long. Trimming removed 4 bases from V and 2 bases from J, with 14 bases in between. The CDR3 sequence: CASSSPHQGNYGYTF. CDR3 DNA sequence: TGTGCCAGCAGTTCCCCCCATCAGGGAAACTATGGCTACACCTTC.

CDR3 loop: CASSRDPTGSEQYF. The CDR3 bases are TGTGCCAGCAGCCGGGACCCAACGGGGAGCGAGCAGTACTTC. The chain is built from TRBV14 and TRBJ2-7; either TRBD1 or TRBD2 may fit D (5 bases each). V was pared by 4 bases and J by 6 bases, with 16 bases between. The CDR3 is made up of 14 amino acids. The germline CDR1 and CDR2 sequences are SGHDN and FVKESK.

This clonotype turned up a few times. This chain connects TRBV2 to TRBJ2-1; D remains unclear. CDR1 SNHLY and CDR2 FYNNEI come from the germline V gene. This CDR3 is 13 amino acids long. V lost 7 bases and J 8 bases, leaving 15 bases between the germline ends. In DNA form, the CDR3 reads TGTGCCAGCACCTCTGACTCGCCTGATGAGCAGTTCTTC. Translating it yields CASTSDSPDEQFF.

This sequence joins TRBV20-1 and TRBJ1-2, with D possibly being TRBD1 (5 bases). In germline, CDR1 is DFQATT, CDR2 SNEGSKA (reference sequence). This CDR3 has 13 residues. The germline V and J ends were trimmed by 4 bases and 2 bases, with 11 bases remaining between them. CDR3: CSAIGTANYGYTF. The CDR3 bases are TGCAGTGCTATAGGGACGGCAAACTATGGCTACACCTTC.

This clonotype appeared a few times. The genes are TRBV20-1 and TRBJ2-4; tentatively, D is TRBD2 (5 bases). Deletions cut 3 bases from V and 0 bases from J, with 12 bases between. The germline CDR1 and CDR2 sequences are DFQATT and SNEGSKA (reference sequence). The CDR3 loop spans 15 amino acids. CDR3 loop: CSARGLAGAKNIQYF. CDR3 in DNA: TGCAGTGCTAGGGGTTTGGCGGGAGCCAAAAACATTCAGTACTTC.

This clonotype appeared a single time. The chain is built from TRBV5-6 and TRBJ2-5, with D unclear. V was pared by 4 bases and J by 5 bases, with 15 bases between. CDR3 length: 14 amino acids. In germline, CDR1 is SGHDT, CDR2 YYEEEE. CDR3 DNA: TGTGCCAGCAGCGGTTCGGGCGTGGGGGAGACCCAGTACTTC. Translating gives CASSGSGVGETQYF.

In its sample, this clonotype was seen a few times. The J gene is TRBJ2-1, the V gene TRBV5-1; no definite D call. This CDR3 spans 16 amino acids. Germline V gene data show CDR1 as SGHRS and CDR2 as YFSETQ. The V end lost 0 bases, the J end lost 8 bases, and 18 bases lay between the germline ends. CDR3 DNA sequence: TGCGCCAGCAGCTTGGTTGCGCGAGCATGGGTCTATGAGCAGTTCTTC. Translation gives CASSLVARAWVYEQFF.

V and J are TRBV30 and TRBJ2-5; D gene unclear. The CDR3 is made up of 11 amino acids. V dropped 1 base and J dropped 5 bases, with 5 bases sitting between them. Germline CDR1 reads GTSNPN; CDR2 reads SVGIG (reference sequence). Here the CDR3 DNA reads TGTGCCTGGAGTGGGGTGGAGACCCAGTACTTC. Its protein product is CAWSGVETQYF.

This chain links TRBV7-7 with TRBJ2-5, with D uncertain. CDR3 length: 14 residues. Trimming took off 1 base at V and 7 bases at J, with 13 bases between the two ends. Germline CDR1 is SSHAT and CDR2 is FNYEAQ (reference sequence). CDR3 sequence (DNA): TGTGCCAGCAGCTTAGGGCTTTCTAAAGGGACCCAGTACTTC. It specifies CASSLGLSKGTQYF.

The chain joins TRBV20-1 to TRBJ2-1; 7 nucleotides align to TRBD2. Germline V gene lookup returns CDR1 DFQATT and CDR2 SNEGSKA (reference sequence). The V and J ends lost 0 bases and 4 bases, in that order; junction bases with no gene match: 15. There are 18 residues in the CDR3. CDR3 coding DNA: TGCAGTGCTAGAGATGTCGGGGCAGCGGGGCTAAGGTACAATGAGCAGTTCTTC. Protein product: CSARDVGAAGLRYNEQFF.

The rearrangement joins TRBV4-2 to TRBJ2-1; 10 bases line up with TRBD2. In germline, CDR1 is LGHNA, CDR2 YNFKEQ. V was clipped by 5 bases and J by 10 bases; unmatched bases: 14. The CDR3 consists of 16 residues. The CDR3 protein is CASSFWWSGRAREQFF. In DNA form, the CDR3 reads TGTGCCAGCAGCTTCTGGTGGAGCGGGAGGGCCCGGGAGCAGTTCTTC.

The chain uses TRBV29-1 and TRBJ2-2; no clear D gene. V was clipped by 6 bases and J by 1 base, with 9 bases between them. CDR1 is SQVTM, CDR2 ANQGSEA, per germline. The CDR3 has 13 amino acids. CDR3 DNA sequence: TGCAGCGTCCGGCGTTTGAACACCGGGGAGCTGTTTTTT. This translates into CSVRRLNTGELFF.

This clonotype occurred a few times. Germline and junction disagree at one end, which may indicate a read error. V and J are TRBV25-1 and TRBJ2-2, with D perhaps matching TRBD2 (5 bases). The CDR3 has 14 residues. CDR1 MGHDK and CDR2 SYGVNS come from the germline V gene. This chain's CDR3 is CASSVSLPATGELF. Here the CDR3 DNA reads TGTGCCAGCAGTGTGTCCCTCCCGGCCACCGGGGAGCTGTTT. Full variable domain (rest looked up from reference TRBV25-1 and TRBJ2-2): EADIYQTPRYLVIGTGKKITLECSQTMGHDKMYWYQQDPGMELHLIHYSYGVNSTEKGDLSSESTVSRIRTEHFPLTLESARPSHTSQYLCASSVSLPATGELFGEGSRLTVL.

In its sample, this clonotype was seen a few times. The V gene is TRBV5-5, the J gene TRBJ2-1; a weak D match, TRBD1 (6 bases). In germline, CDR1 is SGHKS, CDR2 YYEKEE (reference sequence). V was trimmed by 5 bases and J by 10 bases, leaving 16 bases between them. The CDR3 contains 13 residues. The CDR3 DNA is TGTGCCAGCAGATATCCACAGGGTGGCGAGCAGTTCTTC. It is translated as CASRYPQGGEQFF.

This clonotype was detected a few times. The CDR3 region has the DNA TGTGCCATCAGTGATAAAGGCAGCACCGGGGAGCTGTTTTTT. It encodes CAISDKGSTGELFF. J is TRBJ2-2 and V is TRBV10-3; D call uncertain. Germline CDR1 ENHRY, CDR2 SYGVKD. The CDR3 has 14 amino acids. Trimming took 3 bases from V and 4 from J, leaving 9 bases between them.

The rearrangement joins TRBV10-3 to TRBJ2-4, with 14 bases aligning to TRBD2. Germline values: CDR1 ENHRY, CDR2 SYGVKD. CDR3 length: 19 amino acids. V lost 4 bases to trimming and J lost 3 bases; unmatched junction nucleotides: 11. The CDR3 sequence: CAISASGLAGARVKNIQYF. CDR3 bases: TGTGCCATCAGTGCCTCGGGACTAGCGGGAGCGAGAGTCAAAAACATTCAGTACTTC.

This clonotype showed up just a few times. CDR3 residues: CASSTGTSVYEQYF. The DNA for the CDR3 is TGTGCCAGCAGCACCGGGACTAGCGTCTACGAGCAGTACTTC. The chain joins TRBV9 to TRBJ2-7, with TRBD2 matching over 10 bases. Trimming cost V 4 bases and J 3 bases; bases outside gene matches: 4. This CDR3 is 14 amino acids long. CDR1 is SGDLS, CDR2 YYNGEE, per germline.

This clonotype was found a few times. The chain combines TRBV20-1 with TRBJ2-1; the match to TRBD2 covers 11 bases. Germline values: CDR1 DFQATT, CDR2 SNEGSKA (reference sequence). The V segment lost 0 bases and the J segment 2 bases; nucleotides outside the gene matches: 9. This CDR3 comprises 18 residues. In DNA, the CDR3 is TGCAGTGCTAGAGATTCCGAAAGACTAGCGGGACCCTACAATGAGCAGTTCTTC. Translating gives CSARDSERLAGPYNEQFF.